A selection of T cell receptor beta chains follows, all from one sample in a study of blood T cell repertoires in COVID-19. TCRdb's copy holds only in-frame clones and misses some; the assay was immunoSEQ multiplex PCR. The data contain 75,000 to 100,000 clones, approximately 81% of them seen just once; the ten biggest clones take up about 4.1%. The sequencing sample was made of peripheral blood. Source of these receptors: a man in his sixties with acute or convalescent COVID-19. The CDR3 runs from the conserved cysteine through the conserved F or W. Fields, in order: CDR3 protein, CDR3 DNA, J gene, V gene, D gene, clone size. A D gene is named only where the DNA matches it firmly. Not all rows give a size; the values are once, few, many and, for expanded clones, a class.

CDR3aa: CATSDWGHEGTDTQYF
CDR3nt: TGTGCCACCAGTGATTGGGGACATGAGGGGACAGATACGCAGTATTTT
j_gene: TRBJ2-3
v_gene: TRBV24-1
d_gene: -
abundance: -

CDR3aa: CASSVSTESYNEQFF
CDR3nt: TGTGCCAGCAGCGTTAGCACGGAATCCTACAATGAGCAGTTCTTC
j_gene: TRBJ2-1
v_gene: TRBV9
d_gene: -
abundance: -

CDR3aa: CAWSGRTGRETQYF
CDR3nt: TGTGCCTGGAGCGGACGGACAGGGAGAGAGACCCAGTACTTC
j_gene: TRBJ2-5
v_gene: TRBV30
d_gene: TRBD1
abundance: -

CDR3aa: CASSQVWEARVYEQYF
CDR3nt: TGCGCCAGCAGCCAAGTGTGGGAGGCGAGGGTCTACGAGCAGTACTTC
j_gene: TRBJ2-7
v_gene: TRBV4-1
d_gene: -
abundance: -

CDR3aa: CASSLPYLSHLRGEETQYF
CDR3nt: TGTGCCAGCAGCTTACCGTACCTATCTCACTTGCGGGGCGAAGAGACCCAGTACTTC
j_gene: TRBJ2-5
v_gene: TRBV7-6
d_gene: -
abundance: -

CDR3aa: CATKETYLPNTEAFF
CDR3nt: TGTGCCACCAAAGAAACCTACCTACCAAACACTGAAGCTTTCTTT
j_gene: TRBJ1-1
v_gene: TRBV11-3
d_gene: -
abundance: -

CDR3aa: CASSFRDRGVSGGYTF
CDR3nt: TGTGCCAGCAGCTTCCGGGACAGGGGCGTCTCAGGTGGCTACACCTTC
j_gene: TRBJ1-2
v_gene: TRBV14
d_gene: TRBD1
abundance: -

CDR3aa: CASSQLQGVNTIYF
CDR3nt: TGTGCCAGCAGCCAACTCCAGGGGGTGAACACCATATATTTT
j_gene: TRBJ1-3
v_gene: TRBV4-2
d_gene: TRBD1
abundance: -

CDR3aa: CASSAGTGLYEQYF
CDR3nt: TGTGCCAGCAGCGCCGGGACAGGGCTCTACGAGCAGTACTTC
j_gene: TRBJ2-7
v_gene: TRBV6-2/TRBV6-3
d_gene: TRBD1
abundance: -

CDR3aa: CASSLGATRSLYGYTF
CDR3nt: TGTGCCAGCAGTCTTGGGGCAACACGGAGCCTCTATGGCTACACCTTC
j_gene: TRBJ1-2
v_gene: TRBV28
d_gene: -
abundance: -

CDR3aa: CASSFGQDNSPLHF
CDR3nt: TGTGCCAGCAGCTTTGGACAGGATAATTCACCCCTCCACTTT
j_gene: TRBJ1-6
v_gene: TRBV7-9
d_gene: TRBD1
abundance: -

CDR3aa: CASSQDSGANVLTF
CDR3nt: TGTGCCAGCAGTCAGGACAGCGGGGCCAACGTCCTGACTTTC
j_gene: TRBJ2-6
v_gene: TRBV6-2/TRBV6-3
d_gene: -
abundance: -

CDR3aa: CASSPSQVNEQFF
CDR3nt: TGTGCCAGCAGCCCCTCCCAGGTCAATGAGCAGTTCTTC
j_gene: TRBJ2-1
v_gene: TRBV11-3
d_gene: -
abundance: -

CDR3aa: CASSIGLAGSKETQYF
CDR3nt: TGTGCCAGTAGTATAGGTCTAGCGGGGAGTAAAGAGACCCAGTACTTC
j_gene: TRBJ2-5
v_gene: TRBV19
d_gene: TRBD2
abundance: once

CDR3aa: CASSFGRRTRPTDTQYF
CDR3nt: TGTGCCAGCAGCTTCGGACGGCGGACTAGGCCCACAGATACGCAGTATTTT
j_gene: TRBJ2-3
v_gene: TRBV13
d_gene: TRBD2
abundance: -

CDR3aa: CASSLSLGGRGDTEAFF
CDR3nt: TGTGCCAGCAGCTTAAGTTTAGGTGGAAGGGGTGACACTGAAGCTTTCTTT
j_gene: TRBJ1-1
v_gene: TRBV13
d_gene: -
abundance: once

CDR3aa: CAISGPSGTTDYF
CDR3nt: TGTGCCATCAGCGGACCCTCCGGGACAACGGACTACTTC
j_gene: TRBJ2-7
v_gene: TRBV10-3
d_gene: -
abundance: -

CDR3aa: CASTLRGTGDPPLYGYTF
CDR3nt: TGTGCCAGTACCCTAAGGGGAACAGGGGACCCCCCACTATATGGCTACACCTTC
j_gene: TRBJ1-2
v_gene: TRBV19
d_gene: TRBD1
abundance: -

CDR3aa: CASSQEGLLSGELFF
CDR3nt: TGCGCCAGCAGCCAAGAGGGACTACTTTCCGGGGAGCTGTTTTTT
j_gene: TRBJ2-2
v_gene: TRBV4-3
d_gene: TRBD2
abundance: once

CDR3aa: CASSFGGSSYNEQFF
CDR3nt: TGTGCCAGTAGTTTCGGCGGGAGCTCCTACAATGAGCAGTTCTTC
j_gene: TRBJ2-1
v_gene: TRBV19
d_gene: TRBD2
abundance: -

CDR3aa: CASSLLAGAQETQYF
CDR3nt: TGTGCCAGCAGTTTACTAGCGGGTGCCCAAGAGACCCAGTACTTC
j_gene: TRBJ2-5
v_gene: TRBV28
d_gene: TRBD2
abundance: -

CDR3aa: CASSLSWGEKLFF
CDR3nt: TGTGCCAGCAGTCTCTCCTGGGGGGAGAAACTGTTTTTT
j_gene: TRBJ1-4
v_gene: TRBV6-5
d_gene: -
abundance: -

CDR3aa: CAWGGLKNTGELFF
CDR3nt: TGTGCCTGGGGGGGACTGAAGAACACCGGGGAGCTGTTTTTT
j_gene: TRBJ2-2
v_gene: TRBV30
d_gene: -
abundance: -

CDR3aa: CASSLALPGGYTF
CDR3nt: TGTGCCAGCAGCTTAGCCCTCCCGGGGGGCTACACCTTC
j_gene: TRBJ1-2
v_gene: TRBV7-9
d_gene: -
abundance: -

CDR3aa: CASSQRGSSGYEQYF
CDR3nt: TGTGCCAGCAGCCAGAGGGGGTCTAGCGGTTACGAGCAGTACTTC
j_gene: TRBJ2-7
v_gene: TRBV3-1/TRBV3-2
d_gene: -
abundance: -

CDR3aa: CASSPIGLAGYNEQFF
CDR3nt: TGTGCCAGCAGCCCCATTGGACTAGCGGGGTACAATGAGCAGTTCTTC
j_gene: TRBJ2-1
v_gene: TRBV7-3
d_gene: TRBD2
abundance: many

CDR3aa: CASSRRLAGSIDEQFF
CDR3nt: TGTGCCAGCAGCCGACGACTAGCGGGGTCCATAGATGAGCAGTTCTTC
j_gene: TRBJ2-1
v_gene: TRBV5-4
d_gene: TRBD2
abundance: -

CDR3aa: CASSLASKDGYTF
CDR3nt: TGTGCCAGCAGCTTAGCTAGCAAAGATGGCTACACCTTC
j_gene: TRBJ1-2
v_gene: TRBV7-6
d_gene: -
abundance: -

CDR3aa: CASSPSGLSQYF
CDR3nt: TGTGCCAGCAGCCCCTCGGGTCTGTCACAGTACTTC
j_gene: TRBJ2-7
v_gene: TRBV3-1/TRBV3-2
d_gene: -
abundance: -

CDR3aa: CASSYTGNYGYTF
CDR3nt: TGTGCCAGCAGTTACACAGGGAACTATGGCTACACCTTC
j_gene: TRBJ1-2
v_gene: TRBV6-5
d_gene: -
abundance: -

CDR3aa: CASRSTGTYEQYF
CDR3nt: TGTGCCAGCAGAAGCACAGGTACCTACGAGCAGTACTTC
j_gene: TRBJ2-7
v_gene: TRBV27
d_gene: -
abundance: -

CDR3aa: CASSLDTRVYGYTF
CDR3nt: TGTGCCAGCAGCTTAGATACCAGGGTCTATGGCTACACCTTC
j_gene: TRBJ1-2
v_gene: TRBV7-9
d_gene: -
abundance: -

CDR3aa: CASSLRGQDNSPLHF
CDR3nt: TGTGCCAGCAGCTTAAGGGGACAGGATAATTCACCCCTCCACTTT
j_gene: TRBJ1-6
v_gene: TRBV7-2
d_gene: TRBD1
abundance: few

CDR3aa: CASSLVYGEAFF
CDR3nt: TGTGCCAGCAGCTTGGTGTACGGGGAAGCTTTCTTT
j_gene: TRBJ1-1
v_gene: TRBV5-6
d_gene: -
abundance: -

CDR3aa: CASTEVWTADGYTF
CDR3nt: TGTGCCAGCACCGAAGTCTGGACAGCCGATGGCTACACCTTC
j_gene: TRBJ1-2
v_gene: TRBV2
d_gene: -
abundance: few

CDR3aa: CASRLRLAGVHEQYF
CDR3nt: TGTGCCAGCAGACTTAGACTAGCGGGAGTCCACGAGCAGTACTTC
j_gene: TRBJ2-7
v_gene: TRBV3-1/TRBV3-2
d_gene: TRBD2
abundance: -

CDR3aa: CASTPRRTGDQPQHF
CDR3nt: TGTGCCAGTACTCCTCGCCGGACAGGGGACCAGCCCCAGCATTTT
j_gene: TRBJ1-5
v_gene: TRBV19
d_gene: TRBD1
abundance: -

CDR3aa: CASSVGGLAGKETQYF
CDR3nt: TGTGCCAGCAGCGTAGGAGGGCTAGCGGGGAAGGAGACCCAGTACTTC
j_gene: TRBJ2-5
v_gene: TRBV9
d_gene: TRBD2
abundance: -

CDR3aa: CAWSRPRTGAYGYTF
CDR3nt: TGTGCCTGGAGTAGACCTCGGACAGGGGCCTATGGCTACACCTTC
j_gene: TRBJ1-2
v_gene: TRBV30
d_gene: TRBD1
abundance: -

CDR3aa: CASSLDRLYEQYF
CDR3nt: TGTGCCAGCAGTTTAGACCGACTCTACGAGCAGTACTTC
j_gene: TRBJ2-7
v_gene: TRBV28
d_gene: -
abundance: -

CDR3aa: CASSRLRSRVTDTQYF
CDR3nt: TGTGCCAGCAGTCGCTTGCGGAGCAGGGTCACAGATACGCAGTATTTT
j_gene: TRBJ2-3
v_gene: TRBV28
d_gene: -
abundance: -